This TCR beta chain derives from a study of OX40 agonist ivuxolimab in advanced cancers. Study in general: Patients got intravenous ivuxolimab at 0.01 to 10 mg/kg every 2 weeks.

TCRdb keeps only in-frame clones here, not all; method: immunoSEQ multiplex PCR. The profile shows 80,000 or so clones, roughly 84% of them singletons. Points from the study as a whole: On average, CD8+ T cells had more expanded clones than CD4+.

The cohort excluded patients with autoimmune disease history or systemic immunosuppression. Samples of blood were obtained at baseline, on cycle 4 day 1, and on cycle 7 day 1. Worth noting for this clone: Its antigen is currently unknown.

Looked up from germline, CDR1 is MDHEN and CDR2 is SYDVKM. This CDR3 spans 13 amino acids. Trimming pared 3 bases from V and 2 bases from J, leaving 7 bases between. The V gene is TRBV28, the J gene TRBJ1-2, with no clear D. The sequence was obtained from an adult with an advanced solid tumor such as melanoma, head and neck, liver or kidney cancer. Sequences were derived from CD4+ or CD8+ T cells sorted from blood, sampled in a trial of the OX40 agonist ivuxolimab. The CDR3 region is CASSFGQNYGYTF. DNA for the CDR3: TGTGCCAGCAGTTTCGGGCAGAACTATGGCTACACCTTC.